This TCR beta chain was sequenced in a study of CD8 T cells in ankylosing spondylitis. TCRdb itself ran the 5' RACE reads through MiXCR, one entry per CDR3 protein. The sample lists over 130,000 distinct CDR3 sequences; under 45% were seen once. In regard to this clonotype: Its antigen is as yet unknown.

Overall study findings and caveats: Clones tied to disease were said to be significantly enriched in matched ankylosing spondylitis synovial fluid. Made up of eight highly homologous variants, a TCR beta motif appeared characteristic of ankylosing spondylitis blood.

Germline CDR1 is LGHNA and CDR2 is YNFKEQ. The CDR3 loop spans 18 amino acids. V was pared by 0 bases and J by 2 bases, with 6 bases of the junction left unmatched. The chain links TRBV4-2 to TRBJ1-5; 11 bases are a match to TRBD1. The clonotype comes from a male donor with ankylosing spondylitis. Sequencing input: synovial fluid, either unsorted or a sorted T cell fraction (not recorded which). The DNA for the CDR3 is TGTGCCAGCAGCCAAGATGGGGACAGGGGGTGTTGCAATCAGCCCCAGCATTTT. Residues: CASSQDGDRGCCNQPQHF.